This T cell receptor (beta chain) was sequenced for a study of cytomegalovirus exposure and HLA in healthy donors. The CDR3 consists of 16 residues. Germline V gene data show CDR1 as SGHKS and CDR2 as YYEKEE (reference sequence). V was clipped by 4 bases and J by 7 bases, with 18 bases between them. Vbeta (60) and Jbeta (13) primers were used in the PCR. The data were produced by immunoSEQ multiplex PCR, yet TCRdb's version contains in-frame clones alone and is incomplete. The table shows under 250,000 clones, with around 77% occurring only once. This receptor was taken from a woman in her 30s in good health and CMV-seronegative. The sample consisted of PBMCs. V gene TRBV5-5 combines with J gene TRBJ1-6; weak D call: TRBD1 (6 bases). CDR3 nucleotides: TGTGCCAGCAGCGAGATCCGTGACAGGTGGAATTCACCCCTCCACTTT. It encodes CASSEIRDRWNSPLHF.